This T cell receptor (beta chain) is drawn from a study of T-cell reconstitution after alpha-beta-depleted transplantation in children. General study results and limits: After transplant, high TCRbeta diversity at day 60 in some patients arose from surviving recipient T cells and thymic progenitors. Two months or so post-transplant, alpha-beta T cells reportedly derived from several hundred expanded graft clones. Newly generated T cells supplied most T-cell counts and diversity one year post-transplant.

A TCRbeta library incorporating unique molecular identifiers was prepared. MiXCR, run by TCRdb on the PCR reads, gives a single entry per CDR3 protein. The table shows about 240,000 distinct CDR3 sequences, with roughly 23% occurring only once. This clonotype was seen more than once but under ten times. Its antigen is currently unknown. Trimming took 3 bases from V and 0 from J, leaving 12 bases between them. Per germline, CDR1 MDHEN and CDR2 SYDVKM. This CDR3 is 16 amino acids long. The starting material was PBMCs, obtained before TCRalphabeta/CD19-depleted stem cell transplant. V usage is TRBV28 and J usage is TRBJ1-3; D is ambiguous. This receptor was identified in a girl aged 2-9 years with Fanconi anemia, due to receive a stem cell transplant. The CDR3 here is CASSLVSPFSGNTIYF. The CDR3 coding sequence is TGTGCCAGCAGTTTGGTCAGCCCGTTCTCTGGAAACACCATATATTTT.